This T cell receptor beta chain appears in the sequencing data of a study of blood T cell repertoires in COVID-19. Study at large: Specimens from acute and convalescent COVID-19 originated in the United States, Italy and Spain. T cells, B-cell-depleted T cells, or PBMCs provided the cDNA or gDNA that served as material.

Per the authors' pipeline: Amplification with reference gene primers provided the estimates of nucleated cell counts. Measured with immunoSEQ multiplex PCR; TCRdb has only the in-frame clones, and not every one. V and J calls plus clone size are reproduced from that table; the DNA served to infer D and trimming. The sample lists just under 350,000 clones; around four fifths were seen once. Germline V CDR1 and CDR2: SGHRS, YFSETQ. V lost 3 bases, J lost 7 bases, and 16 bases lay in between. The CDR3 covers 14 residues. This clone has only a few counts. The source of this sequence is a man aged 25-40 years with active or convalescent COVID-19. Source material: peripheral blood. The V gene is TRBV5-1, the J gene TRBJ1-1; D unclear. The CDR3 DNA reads TGCGCCAGCAGCTGGGGTGGCCCGGAGGATGAAGCTTTCTTT. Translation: CASSWGGPEDEAFF. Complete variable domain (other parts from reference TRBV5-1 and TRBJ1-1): KAGVTQTPRYLIKTRGQQVTLSCSPISGHRSVSWYQQTPGQGLQFLFEYFSETQRNKGNFPGRFSGRQFSNSRSEMNVSTLELGDSALYLCASSWGGPEDEAFFGQGTRLTVV.